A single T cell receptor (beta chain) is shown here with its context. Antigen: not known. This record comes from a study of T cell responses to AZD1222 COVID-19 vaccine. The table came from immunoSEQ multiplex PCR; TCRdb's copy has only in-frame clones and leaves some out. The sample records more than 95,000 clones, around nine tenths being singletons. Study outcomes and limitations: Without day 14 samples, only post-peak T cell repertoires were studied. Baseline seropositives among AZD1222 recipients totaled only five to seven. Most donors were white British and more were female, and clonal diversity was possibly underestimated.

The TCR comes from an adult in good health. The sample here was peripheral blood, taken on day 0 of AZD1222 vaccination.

CDR3 in amino acids: CASSLRGQEEKLFF. In nucleotides, the CDR3 is TGTGCCAGCAGCTTGCGGGGGCAGGAGGAAAAACTGTTTTTT. The V and J genes are TRBV5-4 and TRBJ1-4; D might be TRBD1 (6 bases). Germline V CDR1 and CDR2: SGHNT, YYREEE (reference sequence). Trimming took 1 base from V and 8 from J, leaving 12 bases between them. The CDR3 runs 14 residues.